The sequence of this TCR beta chain was determined in a study of cytomegalovirus exposure and HLA in healthy donors (TCRdb year 2017). Context from the whole study: In an earlier analysis of around 540 of the donors, less than 350 Gb of sequence data and 117 million unique TCR beta sequences from roughly 190 million T cells were reported. An early release that covered some 630 HLA-typed donors contained around 330 gigabases of sequencing data and tens of millions of unique TCR sequences. Of the roughly 400 genotyped donors, approximately 82% fell in the genetic ancestry cluster associated with self-reported Caucasian donors. The study aimed to test whether signatures of past pathogen exposure could be identified by cataloging public T cell receptors. Using immunosequencing, the study profiled T cell repertoires from 666 subjects and related those repertoires to cytomegalovirus serostatus. Along with the 666-subject first cohort, a separate validation cohort of about 110 different subjects was used. The study combined high-throughput TCR immunosequencing, statistical association of individual TCRs with disease status, and machine learning to predict cytomegalovirus infection status. A later analysis re-examined previously published TCR beta repertoires from more than 650 donors and added high-resolution HLA genotyping to investigate patterns of TCR occurrence. In the later analysis, no new phenotypic data were used to find candidate immune exposures; instead, reliance was placed on TCR beta sequences and their occurrence across donors. An earlier analysis of 587 of the donors applied high-throughput TCR beta sequencing to assess whether each TCR beta V gene segment acted as functional or pseudogenic. Alongside the repertoire data, information on donor age, sex, ethnicity and CMV serostatus was compiled. In a later genetic analysis, genome-wide SNP genotypes for 398 of the 666 donors were used, and that subset was treated as a discovery cohort. All discovery cohort repertoires had been generated using a single sequencing platform. Class I and class II HLA loci were covered by the typing at four-digit resolution. Typing coverage differed by locus: A, B, C, DRB1 and DQB1 were typed in roughly 629-630 donors, DQA1 in approximately 520, DPA1 in approximately 600, and DPB1 in just under 480. Five DR-DQ haplotypes were treated as single units for association and clustering because of strong linkage in the cohort. Among 398 genotyped donors of the cohort, an average of around 240,000 unique TCR beta nucleotide sequences were sequenced per donor, roughly 20% of them non-productive.

The library was produced with the immunoSEQ multiplex PCR assay. For the multiplex PCR, a mixture combining 60 forward primers for TCR Vbeta segments and 13 reverse primers for TCR Jbeta segments was used. Amplification of the CDR3 region of rearranged TCR beta genes was performed with a multiplex PCR assay on genomic DNA. The amplified TCR beta libraries were sequenced on the Illumina HiSeq System as 87-base-pair reads. In the original analysis: A later analysis tallied tens of millions of unique TCR beta chains across the 666 repertoires, and approximately 11 million of those chains were shared by two or more donors. Raw reads were error-corrected and collapsed into unique sequences by a nearest-neighbor algorithm in which closely related sequences were merged to remove PCR and sequencing errors. To assign V, D and J gene segments, CDR3 sequences were aligned to IMGT reference sequences. For a sequence to be retained, a match of at least six nucleotides to both a V gene segment and a J gene segment was required. A rearrangement was called productive if the CDR3 had no stop codons and remained in frame with V and J, and every other rearrangement was called non-productive. Following IMGT convention, CDR3 was defined as the stretch from the second conserved V-encoded cysteine to the conserved J-encoded phenylalanine. The earlier analysis of around 640 of the donors excluded sequences that lacked an unambiguous match to a single V gene segment. In an earlier analysis of around 600 of the donors, V segments were called functional above 56.7% productive rearrangements and were called segregating when the between-donor standard deviation exceeded 5%. A statistical classification framework was built to diagnose cytomegalovirus status from the catalog of TCR beta chain sequences. V and J gene assignment, in a later analysis, came from comparing TCR nucleotide sequences with IMGT/GENE-DB human TR gene sequences. The TCRdist pipeline was used in a later analysis to assign CDR3 sequences and most-parsimonious VDJ recombination scenarios. In a later analysis, each TCR beta chain was defined by its CDR3 amino acid sequence together with its V-gene family, and reads lacking a unique V-gene family were excluded. As a way to deal with suspected cross-contamination and a sequencing artifact, a later analysis dropped roughly 620 nucleotide sequences that were highly shared and had low generation probability. A later analysis calculated a clonal expansion index for each public chain from normalized within-repertoire ranks of inferred template counts. In a later analysis, generation probabilities were computed using a VDJ recombination model fitted to out-of-frame rearrangements, and the results were checked against IGoR. A later analysis scored TCR-TCR, TCR-HLA and TCR-CMV co-occurrence with hypergeometric tests, applying a repertoire-size bias correction to TCR pairs. To estimate false discovery rates, a later analysis permuted the HLA or CMV assignments 20 times. In a later analysis, co-occurring TCRs were grouped using DBSCAN, and TCRdist sequence similarity was added for clustering within HLA-allele-positive subsets. Co-occurrence clustering excluded repertoires with fewer than 30,000 or more than 120,000 public chains, plus five with anomalous nucleotide sharing. TCRdb took this table from immuneACCESS and kept in-frame rearrangements with V and J called. Such tables lack part of the clones; where checked against another copy, unresolved V genes explain under half of the gap, and the rest is unexplained. V, J and clone size derive from that table, while D and trimming were established from the DNA sequence. This sample lists roughly 180,000 clones; around 80% were detected once. The ten largest make up 1.4% of the sample.

Study-wide findings and limitations: According to a later genetic analysis, donors in an Asian-associated ancestry cluster had fewer N-insertions in productive TCRs than the approximately 610-donor mean. The classifier was reported to diagnose cytomegalovirus status with high specificity and sensitivity in both the original and validation cohorts. Broadly in line with IMGT annotations, most TCR beta V segments showed up in productive rearrangements about 87% or about 30% of the time in an earlier analysis of some 590 of the donors. A total of some 180 TCR beta chains were listed by the study as associated with cytomegalovirus. According to a later analysis, most CMV-associated TCR beta chains appeared to be HLA-restricted, and the HLA associations seemed to be driven largely by CMV exposure. The 87-base-pair reads could not distinguish some IMGT-functional V segments, including TRBV6-2 and TRBV6-3, so those segments were excluded. A later analysis associated 15,000 or so TCR beta sequences with specific HLA alleles at a false discovery rate of 0.05. Correlated functional status among segregating V segments might be attributable to linkage disequilibrium, but an unknown experimental factor could not be ruled out. In a later analysis, several top co-occurrence clusters were reported to appear linked to parvovirus B19, influenza, CMV and Epstein-Barr virus. The presence/absence analyses assumed that sequencing depth was roughly uniform across donors, and that assumption may not be true. Only TCR beta chains were sequenced in this cohort, and the absence of alpha or paired-chain data limited detectable features. An association between a missense DCLRE1C variant and V-gene and J-gene trimming of TCR beta chains was found in a later genetic analysis and replicated in an independent cohort. Most TCR sequences were seen in very few donors, while some public TCRs were found in many individuals. A later analysis found that TCR association rates varied across HLA loci, with DRB1 alleles showing the most associated TCRs and HLA-C alleles the fewest. Three of the identified cytomegalovirus-associated TCR beta chains were confirmed in vitro to be specific for cytomegalovirus antigens. The authors suggested that the approach could potentially be extended to other disease states and immunological phenotypes. Immune exposure information for the cohort was limited to CMV serostatus. Compared with equally common non-associated chains, HLA-associated TCR beta chains in a later analysis were more clonally expanded and had lower generation probabilities. A further reported finding was that TCR beta sequences accurately predicted the HLA-A and HLA-B alleles for most subjects in the first cohort. When HLA alleles, especially DR and DQ, strongly co-occurred, TCR associations were difficult to assign to individual alleles. Because counts were too low, approximately 15 rarely observed V segments, including chromosome 9 orphons, were excluded from the earlier analysis of several hundred of the donors. A group of highly shared sequence variants was considered likely to be a technical artifact of the sequencing pipeline. Because some donors lacked HLA typing at each locus, the association tests relied only on the typed subset.

The cohort was made up of approximately 670 healthy bone marrow donors. Cohort members were all nominally healthy when sampled, although unrecorded immune exposures were likely present. The donor tested CMV seropositive and was one of the 289 seropositive cohort members. Every donor gave a peripheral blood sample, and the peripheral blood mononuclear cells from that sample were used for TCR beta sequencing. Genomic DNA extraction from the blood cell samples was performed with the Qiagen DNeasy Blood Extraction Kit. This clone appeared a few times. The target of this receptor is not known. Base qualities are missing; no much larger clone stands one base away. Sequences MNHEY (CDR1) and SMNVEV (CDR2) are obtained from the germline V gene (reference sequence). Including the terminal cysteine and phenylalanine, the CDR3 comprises 16 residues. Only the CDR3 region is kept as DNA, spanning 48 bases read in frame from base 1. At the junction V is shortened by 4 bases and J by 3 bases; bases outside the gene matches: 9.

The specimen sequenced was PBMCs. The chain links TRBV27 with TRBJ2-5; a stretch of 9 junction bases matches TRBD1. The source is a woman in her twenties or thirties in good health and CMV-seropositive. CDR3 protein: CASSYTLDRGKETQYF. In nucleotides, the sequence is TGTGCCAGCAGTTACACCCTGGACAGGGGAAAAGAGACCCAGTACTTC.